The present TCR beta chain was sequenced within a study of CD8 T cells in ankylosing spondylitis. TCRdb re-derived calls from the 5' RACE reads in MiXCR, one entry per CDR3 protein. The data contain under 850,000 distinct CDR3 sequences, roughly 19% of them singletons. As to this clonotype: Its target is not known.

Regarding the study as a whole: Blood of patients with ankylosing spondylitis appeared to be characterized by a TCR beta motif of fewer than 10 highly homologous variants.

The germline gives CDR1 MNHEY, CDR2 SVGAGI. The CDR3 runs to 16 residues. J lost 8 bases, V lost 5 bases, and 14 bases had no gene match. V and J are TRBV6-5 and TRBJ2-1; 8 nucleotides align to TRBD1. Sequenced: blood, either unsorted or a sorted T cell fraction (not recorded which). The sequence derives from a male donor with ankylosing spondylitis. CDR3 coding DNA: TGTGCCAGCAGTCCTTCCGTTTGGACAGGGACCGATGAGCAGTTCTTC. Residues: CASSPSVWTGTDEQFF.